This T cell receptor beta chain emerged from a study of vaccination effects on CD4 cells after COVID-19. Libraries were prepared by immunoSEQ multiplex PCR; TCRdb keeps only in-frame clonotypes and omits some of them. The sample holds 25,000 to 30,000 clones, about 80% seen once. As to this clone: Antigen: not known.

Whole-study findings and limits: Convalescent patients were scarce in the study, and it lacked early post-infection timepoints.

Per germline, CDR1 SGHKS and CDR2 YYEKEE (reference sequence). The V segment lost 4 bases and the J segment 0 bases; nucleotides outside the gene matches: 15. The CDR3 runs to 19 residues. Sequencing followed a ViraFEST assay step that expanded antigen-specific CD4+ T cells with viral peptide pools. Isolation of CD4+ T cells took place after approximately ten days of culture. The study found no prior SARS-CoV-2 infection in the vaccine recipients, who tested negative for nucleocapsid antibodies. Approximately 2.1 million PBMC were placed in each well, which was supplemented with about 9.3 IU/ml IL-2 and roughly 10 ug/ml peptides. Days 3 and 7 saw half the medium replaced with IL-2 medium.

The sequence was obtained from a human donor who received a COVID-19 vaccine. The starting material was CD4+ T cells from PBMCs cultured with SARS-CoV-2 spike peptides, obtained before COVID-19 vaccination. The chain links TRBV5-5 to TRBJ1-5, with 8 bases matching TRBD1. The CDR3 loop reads CASSPRGLLLNFSNQPQHF. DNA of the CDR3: TGTGCCAGCAGCCCCAGGGGGCTACTCCTTAATTTTAGCAATCAGCCCCAGCATTTT.